The present T cell receptor beta chain was sequenced within a study of blood T cell repertoires in COVID-19. On the study more broadly: Samples taken during acute and convalescent COVID-19 were collected in the United States, Italy and Spain. PBMCs, B-cell-depleted T cells, or T cells provided the cDNA or gDNA that made up the material.

During active infection, Seattle patients enrolled and were then monitored through disease. Here immunoSEQ multiplex PCR was the method, and the copy in TCRdb shows in-frame clones only, minus some. The data contain 150,000 to 200,000 clones, approximately 87% of them singletons. Between the trimmed V and J ends, which lost 0 bases and 8 bases, there was a span of 16 bases. There are 15 residues in the CDR3. From germline, CDR1 is LGHDT and CDR2 YNNKEL (reference sequence). Sequencing was done on a sample of peripheral blood. This TCR was sampled from a woman aged 70-85 years with COVID-19, enrolled during active disease. This sequence joins TRBV3-1 (or the pseudogene TRBV3-2) and TRBJ1-2; perhaps TRBD1 as D (6 bases). The CDR3, as DNA: TGTGCCAGCAGCCAAGATCGCCAGGGGCTTTTAGGCTACACCTTC. It translates to CASSQDRQGLLGYTF.